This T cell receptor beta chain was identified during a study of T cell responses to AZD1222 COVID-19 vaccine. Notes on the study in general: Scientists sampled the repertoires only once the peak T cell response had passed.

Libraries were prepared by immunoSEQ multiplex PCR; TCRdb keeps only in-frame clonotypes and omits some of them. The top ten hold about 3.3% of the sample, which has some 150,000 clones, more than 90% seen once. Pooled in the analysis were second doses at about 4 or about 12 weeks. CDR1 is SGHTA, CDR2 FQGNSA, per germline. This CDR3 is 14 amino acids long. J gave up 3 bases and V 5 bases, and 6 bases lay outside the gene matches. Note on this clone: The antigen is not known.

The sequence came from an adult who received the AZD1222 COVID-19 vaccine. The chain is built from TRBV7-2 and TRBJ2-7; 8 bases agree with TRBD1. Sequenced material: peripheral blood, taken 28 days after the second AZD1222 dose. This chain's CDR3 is CASSTQGGSYEQYF. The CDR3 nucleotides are TGTGCCAGCAGCACACAGGGGGGAAGCTACGAGCAGTACTTC.